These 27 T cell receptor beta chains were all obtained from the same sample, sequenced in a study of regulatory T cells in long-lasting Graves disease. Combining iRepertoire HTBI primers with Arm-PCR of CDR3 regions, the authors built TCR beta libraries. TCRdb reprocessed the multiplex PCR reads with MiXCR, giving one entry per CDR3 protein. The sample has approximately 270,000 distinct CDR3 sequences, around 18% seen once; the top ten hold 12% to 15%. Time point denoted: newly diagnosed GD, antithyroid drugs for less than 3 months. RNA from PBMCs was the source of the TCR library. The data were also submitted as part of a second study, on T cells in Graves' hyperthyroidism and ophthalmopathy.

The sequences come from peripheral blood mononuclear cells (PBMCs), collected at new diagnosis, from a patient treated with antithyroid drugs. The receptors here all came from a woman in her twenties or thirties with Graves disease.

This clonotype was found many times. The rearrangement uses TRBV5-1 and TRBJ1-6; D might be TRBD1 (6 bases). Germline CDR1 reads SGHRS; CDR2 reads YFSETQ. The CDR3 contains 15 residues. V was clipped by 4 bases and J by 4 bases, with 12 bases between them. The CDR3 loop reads CASSVDQGYNSPLHF. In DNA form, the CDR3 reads TGCGCCAGCAGCGTTGACCAGGGGTATAATTCACCCCTCCACTTT.

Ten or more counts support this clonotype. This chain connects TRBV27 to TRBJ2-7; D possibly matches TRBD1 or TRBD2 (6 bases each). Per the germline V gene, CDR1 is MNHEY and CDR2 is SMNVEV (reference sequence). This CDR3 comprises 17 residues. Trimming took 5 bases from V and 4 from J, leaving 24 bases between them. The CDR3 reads CASSSPSQGGIGYEQYF. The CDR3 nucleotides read TGTGCCAGCAGTAGCCCTTCACAGGGAGGTATTGGGTACGAGCAGTACTTC.

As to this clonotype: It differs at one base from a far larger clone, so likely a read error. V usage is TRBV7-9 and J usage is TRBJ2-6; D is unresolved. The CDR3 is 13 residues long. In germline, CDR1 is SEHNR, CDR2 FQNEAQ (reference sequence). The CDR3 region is CASRLDGTNVLTF. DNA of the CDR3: TGTGCCAGCAGACTCGATGGGACCAACGTCCTGACTTTC.

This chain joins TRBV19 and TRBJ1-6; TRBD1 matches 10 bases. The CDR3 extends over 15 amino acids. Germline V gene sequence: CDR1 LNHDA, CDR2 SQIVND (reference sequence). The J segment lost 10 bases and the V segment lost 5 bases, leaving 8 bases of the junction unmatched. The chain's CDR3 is CASSVDRGRGSPLHF. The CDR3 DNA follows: TGTGCCAGTAGTGTTGACAGGGGGCGAGGATCACCCCTCCACTTT.

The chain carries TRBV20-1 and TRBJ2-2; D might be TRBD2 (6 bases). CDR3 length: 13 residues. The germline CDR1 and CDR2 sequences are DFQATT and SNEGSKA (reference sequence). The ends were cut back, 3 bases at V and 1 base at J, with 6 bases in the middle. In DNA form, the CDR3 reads TGCAGTGCTAGGCGGGGGAACACCGGGGAGCTGTTTTTT. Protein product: CSARRGNTGELFF.

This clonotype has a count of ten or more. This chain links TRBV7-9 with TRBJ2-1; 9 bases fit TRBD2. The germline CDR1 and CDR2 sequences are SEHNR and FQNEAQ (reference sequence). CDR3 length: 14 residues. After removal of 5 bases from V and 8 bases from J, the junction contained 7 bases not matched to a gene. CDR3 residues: CASSAGGGADEQFF. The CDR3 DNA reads TGTGCCAGCAGCGCTGGCGGGGGGGCTGATGAGCAGTTCTTC.

CDR3 protein: CSARWWQEQTEAFF. CDR3 bases: TGCAGTGCTAGGTGGTGGCAGGAACAGACTGAAGCTTTCTTT. The V gene is TRBV20-1, the J gene TRBJ1-1; unclear D gene. Germline loops: CDR1 DFQATT, CDR2 SNEGSKA (reference sequence). V was clipped by 3 bases and J by 5 bases, with 16 bases between them. The CDR3 is 14 residues long.

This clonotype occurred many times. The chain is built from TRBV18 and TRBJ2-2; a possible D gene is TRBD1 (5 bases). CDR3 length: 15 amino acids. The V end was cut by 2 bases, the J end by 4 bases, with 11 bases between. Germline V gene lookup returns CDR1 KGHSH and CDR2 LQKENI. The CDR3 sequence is CASSPSTGPTGELFF. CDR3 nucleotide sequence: TGTGCCAGCTCACCATCAACAGGACCCACCGGGGAGCTGTTTTTT.

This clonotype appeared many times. The CDR3: CASSDRTGTYEQYF. CDR3 nucleotide sequence: TGTGCCAGCAGTGACAGGACAGGGACCTACGAGCAGTACTTC. The chain uses TRBV2 and TRBJ2-7, with 8 positions matching TRBD1. V dropped 3 bases and J dropped 2; count of bases not matched to a gene: 3. CDR1 is SNHLY, CDR2 FYNNEI, per germline. The CDR3 totals 14 residues.

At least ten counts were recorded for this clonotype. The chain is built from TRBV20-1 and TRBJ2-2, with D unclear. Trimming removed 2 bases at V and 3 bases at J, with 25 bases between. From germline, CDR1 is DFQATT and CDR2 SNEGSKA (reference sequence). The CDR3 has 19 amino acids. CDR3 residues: CSARTPGLSPIRDTGELFF. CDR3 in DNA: TGCAGTGCTAGAACACCGGGCCTTTCCCCGATTCGAGACACCGGGGAGCTGTTTTTT.

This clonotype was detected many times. CDR3 amino acids: CASSPPGGRKETQYF. CDR3 coding DNA: TGTGCCAGCTCACCACCGGGCGGGAGGAAAGAGACCCAGTACTTC. The chain combines TRBV18 with TRBJ2-5, with 8 bases aligning to TRBD2. J gave up 3 bases and V 0 bases, and 3 bases lay outside the gene matches. The CDR3 sequence is 15 residues long. The germline V gene has CDR1 KGHSH and CDR2 LQKENI.

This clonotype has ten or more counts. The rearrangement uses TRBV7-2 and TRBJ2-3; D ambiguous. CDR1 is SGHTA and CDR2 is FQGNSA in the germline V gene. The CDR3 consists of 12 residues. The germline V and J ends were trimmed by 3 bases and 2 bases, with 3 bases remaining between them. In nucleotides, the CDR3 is TGTGCCAGCAGCTTGCACACAGATACGCAGTATTTT. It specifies CASSLHTDTQYF. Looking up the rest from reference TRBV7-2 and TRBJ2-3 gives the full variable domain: GAGVSQSPSNKVTEKGKDVELRCDPISGHTALYWYRQSLGQGLEFLIYFQGNSAPDKSGLPSDRFSAERTGGSVSTLTIQRTQQEDSAVYLCASSLHTDTQYFGPGTRLTVL.

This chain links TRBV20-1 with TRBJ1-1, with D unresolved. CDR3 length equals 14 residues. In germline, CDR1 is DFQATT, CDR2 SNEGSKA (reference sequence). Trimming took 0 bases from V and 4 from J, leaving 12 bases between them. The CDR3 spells CSARDTPRGTEAFF. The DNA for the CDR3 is TGCAGTGCTAGAGATACTCCAAGAGGCACTGAAGCTTTCTTT.

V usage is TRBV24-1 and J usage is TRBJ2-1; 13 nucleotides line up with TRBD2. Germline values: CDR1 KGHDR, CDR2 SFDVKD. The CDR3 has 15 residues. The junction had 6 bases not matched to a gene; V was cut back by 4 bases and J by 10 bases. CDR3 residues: CATSDSGTSGEEQFF. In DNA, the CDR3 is TGTGCCACCAGTGACTCCGGGACTAGCGGGGAGGAGCAGTTCTTC.

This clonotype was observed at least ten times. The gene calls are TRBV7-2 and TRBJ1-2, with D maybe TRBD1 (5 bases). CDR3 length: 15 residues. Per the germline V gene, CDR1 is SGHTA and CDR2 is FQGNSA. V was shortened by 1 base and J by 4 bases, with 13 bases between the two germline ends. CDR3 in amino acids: CASSLGQILSYGYTF. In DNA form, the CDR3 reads TGTGCCAGCAGCTTAGGACAGATTCTATCCTATGGCTACACCTTC.

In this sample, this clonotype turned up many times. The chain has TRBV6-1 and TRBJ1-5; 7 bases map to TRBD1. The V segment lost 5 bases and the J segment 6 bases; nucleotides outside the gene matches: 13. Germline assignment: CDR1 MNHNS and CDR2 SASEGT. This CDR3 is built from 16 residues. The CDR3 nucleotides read TGTGCCAGCAGTCGCGTGTCAGGGGGTTGGGGTCAGCCCCAGCATTTT. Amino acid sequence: CASSRVSGGWGQPQHF.

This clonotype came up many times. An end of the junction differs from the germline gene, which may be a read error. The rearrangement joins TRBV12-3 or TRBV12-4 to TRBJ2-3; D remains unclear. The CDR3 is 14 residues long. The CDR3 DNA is TGTGCCAGCAGATTAGATGGAGTAACAGATACGCAGTATTTT. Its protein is CASRLDGVTDTQYF.

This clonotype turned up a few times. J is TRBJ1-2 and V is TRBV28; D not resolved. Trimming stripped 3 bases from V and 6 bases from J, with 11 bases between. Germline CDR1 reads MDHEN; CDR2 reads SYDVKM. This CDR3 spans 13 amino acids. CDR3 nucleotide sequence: TGTGCCAGCAGTTTGGTGCGTAGAAATGGCTACACCTTC. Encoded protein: CASSLVRRNGYTF.

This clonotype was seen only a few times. CDR3 residues: CASSENRGPNTGELFF. The CDR3 nucleotides are TGTGCCAGCAGCGAAAACAGGGGGCCGAACACCGGGGAGCTGTTTTTT. V and J are TRBV9 and TRBJ2-2, with TRBD1 matching 9 bases. J was trimmed by 0 bases and V by 3 bases; bases with no gene match: 3. The CDR3 consists of 16 residues. The germline V gene encodes CDR1 SGDLS and CDR2 YYNGEE.

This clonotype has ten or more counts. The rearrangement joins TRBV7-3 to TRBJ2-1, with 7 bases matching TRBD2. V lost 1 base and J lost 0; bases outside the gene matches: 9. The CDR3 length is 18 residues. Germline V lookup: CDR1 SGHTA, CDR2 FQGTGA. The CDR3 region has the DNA TGTGCCAGCAGCTTAAGCAATAGGCGGGGGAGCTCCTACAATGAGCAGTTCTTC. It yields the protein CASSLSNRRGSSYNEQFF. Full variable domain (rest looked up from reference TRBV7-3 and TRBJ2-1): GAGVSQTPSNKVTEKGKYVELRCDPISGHTALYWYRQSLGQGPEFLIYFQGTGAADDSGLPNDRFFAVRPEGSVSTLKIQRTERGDSAVYLCASSLSNRRGSSYNEQFFGPGTRLTVL.

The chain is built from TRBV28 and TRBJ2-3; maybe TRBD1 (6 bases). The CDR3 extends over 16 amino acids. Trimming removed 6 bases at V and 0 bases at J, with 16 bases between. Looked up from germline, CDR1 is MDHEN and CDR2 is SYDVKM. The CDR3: CASSHQTGTSTDTQYF. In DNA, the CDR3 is TGTGCCAGCAGCCACCAGACAGGAACTAGCACAGATACGCAGTATTTT.

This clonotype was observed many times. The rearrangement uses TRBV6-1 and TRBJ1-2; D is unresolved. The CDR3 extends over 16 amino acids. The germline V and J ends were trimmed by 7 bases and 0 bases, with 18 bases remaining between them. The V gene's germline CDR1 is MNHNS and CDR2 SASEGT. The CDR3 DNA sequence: TGTGCCAGCACGAAGGGAATTCGTGGAGCTAACTATGGCTACACCTTC. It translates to CASTKGIRGANYGYTF.

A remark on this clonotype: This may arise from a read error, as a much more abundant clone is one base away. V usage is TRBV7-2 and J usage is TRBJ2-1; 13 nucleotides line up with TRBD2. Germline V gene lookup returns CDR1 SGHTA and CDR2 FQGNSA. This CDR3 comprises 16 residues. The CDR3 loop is CVSRRTSGGAYNEQFF. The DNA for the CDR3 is TGTGTCAGCAGACGAACTAGCGGGGGGGCTTACAATGAGCAGTTCTTC.

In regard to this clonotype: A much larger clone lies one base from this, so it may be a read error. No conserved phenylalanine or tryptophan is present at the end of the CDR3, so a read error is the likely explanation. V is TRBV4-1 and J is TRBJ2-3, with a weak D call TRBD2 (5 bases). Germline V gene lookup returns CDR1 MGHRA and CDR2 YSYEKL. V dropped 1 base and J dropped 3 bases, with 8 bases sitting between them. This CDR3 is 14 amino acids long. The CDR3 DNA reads TGCGCCAGCAGCCAAGCGGGGTTAACAGATACGCAGTATATT. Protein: CASSQAGLTDTQYI.

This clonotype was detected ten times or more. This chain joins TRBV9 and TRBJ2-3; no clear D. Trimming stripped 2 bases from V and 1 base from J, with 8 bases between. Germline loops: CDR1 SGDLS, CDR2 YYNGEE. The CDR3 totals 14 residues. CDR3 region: CASSVGDRTDTQYF. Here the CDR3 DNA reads TGTGCCAGCAGCGTTGGAGACCGCACAGATACGCAGTATTTT.

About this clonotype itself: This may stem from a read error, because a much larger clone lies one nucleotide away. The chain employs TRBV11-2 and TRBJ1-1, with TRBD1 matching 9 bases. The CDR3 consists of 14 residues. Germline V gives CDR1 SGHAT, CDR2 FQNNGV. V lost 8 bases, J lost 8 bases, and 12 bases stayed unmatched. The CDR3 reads CASCREGTGREAFF. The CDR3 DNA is TGTGCCAGCTGCCGTGAGGGGACAGGGCGGGAAGCTTTCTTT.

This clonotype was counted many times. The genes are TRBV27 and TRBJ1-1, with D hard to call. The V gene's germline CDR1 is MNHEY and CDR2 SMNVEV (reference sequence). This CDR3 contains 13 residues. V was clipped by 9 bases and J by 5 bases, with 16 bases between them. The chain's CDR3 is CASRVYSGTEAFF. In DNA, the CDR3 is TGTGCCAGTAGGGTTTACTCTGGGACTGAAGCTTTCTTT.